These 28 T cell receptor beta chains were sequenced from one sample in a study of blood T cell repertoires in COVID-19. Method: immunoSEQ multiplex PCR; TCRdb's copy keeps in-frame clones and lacks some. This table has more than 150,000 clones, 75% to 80% appearing once. Sequenced input: peripheral blood. Receptor source: a woman between 65 and 79 years old with acute or convalescent COVID-19.

The count of this clone is one. V gene TRBV7-2 combines with J gene TRBJ1-6; the match to TRBD1 covers 7 bases. The germline V gene has CDR1 SGHTA and CDR2 FQGNSA. V shed 5 bases and J 6 bases; nucleotides not matched to a gene: 7. The CDR3 loop spans 15 amino acids. CDR3 protein: CASSAAQGGNSPLHF. CDR3 in DNA: TGTGCCAGCAGCGCCGCCCAGGGGGGTAATTCACCCCTCCACTTT.

The chain couples TRBV10-2 to TRBJ1-1; a weak D match, TRBD1 (5 bases). Germline V CDR1 and CDR2: WSHSY, SAAADI. This CDR3 spans 14 amino acids. Trimming took off 7 bases at V and 3 bases at J, with 15 bases between the two ends. The CDR3 here is CASNQRGRDTEAFF. The DNA of the CDR3 is TGCGCCAGCAATCAAAGGGGCAGGGACACTGAAGCTTTCTTT.

This clone was counted a few times. V usage is TRBV10-3 and J usage is TRBJ2-7; 8 bases match TRBD2. CDR3 length: 16 residues. Trimming removed 2 bases from V and 1 base from J; junction bases left unmatched: 7. CDR1 and CDR2 (germline): ENHRY, SYGVKD. The CDR3 region is CAISEPSGSGSYEQYF. The DNA of the CDR3 is TGTGCCATCAGTGAGCCGAGCGGGAGTGGTTCCTACGAGCAGTACTTC.

The gene calls are TRBV7-2 and TRBJ1-5; unclear D gene. In germline, CDR1 is SGHTA, CDR2 FQGNSA. Trimming shortened V by 5 bases and J by 0 bases, and 20 bases separated the two germline ends. CDR3 length: 18 amino acids. CDR3 sequence (DNA): TGTGCCAGCAGCCAGAGACGGAGGTCGGGGTATAGCAATCAGCCCCAGCATTTT. This sequence encodes CASSQRRRSGYSNQPQHF. The full variable domain, with the rest looked up from reference TRBV7-2 and TRBJ1-5, is GAGVSQSPSNKVTEKGKDVELRCDPISGHTALYWYRQSLGQGLEFLIYFQGNSAPDKSGLPSDRFSAERTGGSVSTLTIQRTQQEDSAVYLCASSQRRRSGYSNQPQHFGDGTRLSIL.

V usage is TRBV14 and J usage is TRBJ2-1; TRBD1 is a possible D gene (6 bases). CDR1 is SGHDN and CDR2 is FVKESK in the germline V gene. Trimming shortened V by 4 bases and J by 8 bases, and 21 bases separated the two germline ends. The CDR3 has 16 amino acids. The CDR3 here is CASSPHGGVRGDEQFF. As DNA, the CDR3 is TGTGCCAGCAGCCCTCATGGGGGCGTCCGTGGCGATGAGCAGTTCTTC.

This sequence joins TRBV2 and TRBJ2-6, with 7 bases identical to TRBD1. Germline V gene sequence: CDR1 SNHLY, CDR2 FYNNEI. The CDR3 is made up of 16 amino acids. Trimming removed 7 bases from V and 12 bases from J; junction bases left unmatched: 18. Written as DNA, the CDR3 is TGTGCCAGCACTTTCGCTTCGACAGGGTCACAGGGCGTCCTGACTTTC. Amino acids: CASTFASTGSQGVLTF.

This sequence joins TRBV4-2 and TRBJ2-7; 12 bases are a match to TRBD2. J gave up 7 bases and V 3 bases, and 13 bases lay outside the gene matches. This CDR3 spans 17 amino acids. Per germline, CDR1 LGHNA and CDR2 YNFKEQ. The chain's CDR3 is CASSQYLAGGGSGEQYF. DNA for the CDR3: TGTGCCAGCAGCCAGTATCTAGCGGGAGGGGGGTCGGGGGAGCAGTACTTC.

The V gene is TRBV11-2, the J gene TRBJ2-3; 10 bases agree with TRBD2. This CDR3 contains 17 residues. CDR1 is SGHAT and CDR2 is FQNNGV in the germline V gene. V gave up 1 base and J gave up 0 bases; unmatched junction bases: 4. The CDR3 protein is CASSLVLAGDSTDTQYF. The CDR3 bases are TGTGCCAGCAGCTTAGTTCTAGCGGGAGATAGCACAGATACGCAGTATTTT.

In DNA, the CDR3 is TGTGCCAGCAGTTTATGGGGGGTGGTGACAGATACGCAGTATTTT. Encoded protein: CASSLWGVVTDTQYF. The rearrangement joins TRBV27 to TRBJ2-3, with D possibly matching TRBD2 (6 bases). Deletions cut 1 base from V and 3 bases from J, with 11 bases between. The CDR3 covers 15 residues. The germline CDR1 and CDR2 sequences are MNHEY and SMNVEV (reference sequence).

In DNA, the CDR3 is TGTGCCACCAGCAGAGTGTACAGTCACTACGAGCAGTACTTC. As protein: CATSRVYSHYEQYF. The V call is TRBV15, the J call TRBJ2-7; D gene unclear. CDR1 and CDR2 (germline): LNHNV, YYDKDF (reference sequence). V lost 1 base to trimming and J lost 3 bases, with 10 bases between them. This CDR3 region has 14 residues.

This sequence joins TRBV2 and TRBJ2-6, with unresolved D. The V gene lost 4 bases and the J gene lost 0 bases, with 4 bases spanning the gap. Germline loops: CDR1 SNHLY, CDR2 FYNNEI. The CDR3 is made up of 14 amino acids. The chain's CDR3 is CASSAGSGANVLTF. The CDR3 DNA is TGTGCCAGCAGTGCGGGCTCTGGGGCCAACGTCCTGACTTTC.

The chain recombines TRBV2 with TRBJ1-3, with D uncertain. Trimming stripped 4 bases from V and 0 bases from J, with 4 bases between. From germline, CDR1 is SNHLY and CDR2 FYNNEI. The length of the CDR3 is 13 residues. The CDR3 reads CASSVISGNTIYF. DNA for the CDR3: TGTGCCAGCAGTGTAATCTCTGGAAACACCATATATTTT.

This clone was found a few times. Other nucleotide sequences in the sample specify the same CDR3. CDR3 coding DNA: TGCGCCAGCAGCTTGGGGCAGGGGCAAGAGACCCAGTACTTC. It is translated as CASSLGQGQETQYF. The chain uses TRBV5-1 and TRBJ2-5; D is perhaps TRBD1 (6 bases). The CDR3 contains 14 residues. The germline V gene encodes CDR1 SGHRS and CDR2 YFSETQ. V lost 0 bases and J lost 2, with 8 bases in between. Looking up the rest from reference TRBV5-1 and TRBJ2-5 gives the full variable domain: KAGVTQTPRYLIKTRGQQVTLSCSPISGHRSVSWYQQTPGQGLQFLFEYFSETQRNKGNFPGRFSGRQFSNSRSEMNVSTLELGDSALYLCASSLGQGQETQYFGPGTRLLVL.

CDR3 DNA: TGTGCCACCAGTGATTCTAGTAGCGGGATCATCAATGAGCAGTTCTTC. Encoded protein: CATSDSSSGIINEQFF. The chain carries TRBV24-1 and TRBJ2-1; 8 bases map to TRBD2. The germline V gene has CDR1 KGHDR and CDR2 SFDVKD. Losses at the gene ends were 2 bases for V and 6 bases for J; bases not matched to a gene: 8. This CDR3 spans 16 amino acids.

The V call is TRBV7-2, the J call TRBJ2-7; 8 bases are a match to TRBD2. In germline, CDR1 is SGHTA, CDR2 FQGNSA. This CDR3 has 15 amino acids. With 5 bases clipped from V and 4 bases from J, the junction kept 10 bases outside the gene matches. CDR3 bases: TGTGCCAGCAGCCCAGGACTAGCTATGCTTTACGAGCAGTACTTC. Encoded protein: CASSPGLAMLYEQYF.

This sequence joins TRBV5-1 and TRBJ2-2, with D tentatively TRBD2 (5 bases). The CDR3 is made up of 15 amino acids. V lost 0 bases and J lost 3, with 9 bases in between. From germline, CDR1 is SGHRS and CDR2 YFSETQ. CDR3 in amino acids: CASSLVRDYTGELFF. The DNA of the CDR3 is TGCGCCAGCAGCTTGGTTCGGGATTACACCGGGGAGCTGTTTTTT.

CDR3: CATNLGGPGEQYF. As DNA, the CDR3 is TGTGCCACCAATTTGGGGGGTCCAGGCGAGCAGTACTTC. The rearrangement joins TRBV10-3 to TRBJ2-7; a possible D gene is TRBD2 (6 bases). V lost 10 bases to trimming and J lost 6 bases, with 19 bases between them. In germline, CDR1 is ENHRY, CDR2 SYGVKD. The CDR3 is 13 amino acids.

The rearrangement joins TRBV7-9 to TRBJ1-1; D possibly corresponds to TRBD1 (5 bases). The CDR3 length is 18 residues. Germline V gives CDR1 SEHNR, CDR2 FQNEAQ (reference sequence). The V end was cut by 10 bases, the J end by 2 bases, with 29 bases between. As DNA, the CDR3 is TGTGCCACCGTCCCGACGGCACAGGACCCCTGGGGAAACACTGAAGCTTTCTTT. This encodes CATVPTAQDPWGNTEAFF. Together with reference TRBV7-9 and TRBJ1-1, the CDR3 gives the full variable domain: DTGVSQNPRHKITKRGQNVTFRCDPISEHNRLYWYRQTLGQGPEFLTYFQNEAQLEKSRLLSDRFSAERPKGSFSTLEIQRTEQGDSAMYLCATVPTAQDPWGNTEAFFGQGTRLTVV.

The genes are TRBV2 and TRBJ2-3; 8 nucleotides match TRBD2. Germline V gene data show CDR1 as SNHLY and CDR2 as FYNNEI. This CDR3 has 14 residues. V shed 10 bases, J shed 2 bases, and the junction held 8 bases outside the gene matches. CDR3 region: CATKAGVTTDTQYF. CDR3 nucleotide sequence: TGTGCCACCAAAGCGGGAGTAACCACAGATACGCAGTATTTT.

The rearrangement links TRBV2 to TRBJ2-1; 11 positions agree with TRBD2. Losses at the gene ends were 4 bases for V and 1 base for J; bases not matched to a gene: 3. This CDR3 contains 16 residues. Germline V CDR1 and CDR2: SNHLY, FYNNEI. This CDR3 is CASSVGTSGSYNEQFF. As DNA, the CDR3 is TGTGCCAGCAGTGTTGGGACTAGCGGTTCCTACAATGAGCAGTTCTTC.

This clone was observed a few times. The chain recombines TRBV12-3 or TRBV12-4 with TRBJ2-7; D call uncertain. This CDR3 has 13 amino acids. The V gene lost 5 bases and the J gene lost 2 bases, with 10 bases spanning the gap. CDR3 nucleotide sequence: TGTGCCAGCAGTCCCCTGTCCCCCTACGAGCAGTACTTC. This gives the protein CASSPLSPYEQYF.

The chain employs TRBV2 and TRBJ2-7; 9 nucleotides align to TRBD2. V shed 4 bases and J 0 bases; nucleotides not matched to a gene: 4. There are 15 residues in the CDR3. CDR1 and CDR2 from the germline V gene are SNHLY and FYNNEI. CDR3 amino acids: CASSVSGRTSYEQYF. Here the CDR3 DNA reads TGTGCCAGCAGTGTGAGCGGGAGGACCTCCTACGAGCAGTACTTC.

The chain employs TRBV19 and TRBJ2-2; 14 positions agree with TRBD2. Trimming removed 5 bases from V and 7 bases from J; junction bases left unmatched: 3. Germline V gene lookup returns CDR1 LNHDA and CDR2 SQIVND (reference sequence). The CDR3 covers 15 residues. DNA for the CDR3: TGTGCCAGTAGTGGGACTAGCGGGAGCGTCGGGGAGCTGTTTTTT. The encoded protein is CASSGTSGSVGELFF.

This chain links TRBV27 with TRBJ2-1, with a weak D call TRBD2 (5 bases). Germline V gene sequence: CDR1 MNHEY, CDR2 SMNVEV (reference sequence). V shed 5 bases and J shed 9 bases, with 17 bases lying between them. The CDR3 totals 14 residues. CDR3 protein: CASSQRNGYGEQFF. The CDR3 nucleotides read TGTGCCAGCAGTCAGCGGAACGGGTATGGTGAGCAGTTCTTC.

This chain uses TRBV24-1 with TRBJ2-5, with 11 positions matching TRBD2. The CDR3 is made up of 15 amino acids. CDR1 and CDR2 from the germline V gene are KGHDR and SFDVKD. With V trimmed by 2 bases and J by 9 bases, 7 bases remained unmatched. CDR3 sequence reads: CATSDSIAGGTPQYF. The CDR3, as DNA: TGTGCCACCAGTGATTCTATAGCGGGAGGGACCCCCCAGTACTTC.

This chain joins TRBV5-1 and TRBJ1-1, with D tentatively TRBD1 (6 bases). V was clipped by 4 bases and J by 1 base, with 14 bases between them. This CDR3 is 15 amino acids long. Per germline, CDR1 SGHRS and CDR2 YFSETQ. The CDR3 protein is CASSPMGHANTEAFF. CDR3 DNA: TGCGCCAGCAGCCCGATGGGACATGCGAACACTGAAGCTTTCTTT.

This chain joins TRBV28 and TRBJ1-2, with a tentative D call TRBD1 (6 bases). The length of the CDR3 is 14 residues. V shed 10 bases and J shed 2 bases, with 17 bases lying between them. The germline V gene encodes CDR1 MDHEN and CDR2 SYDVKM. The CDR3 protein is CATHRAGPNYGYTF. The CDR3 DNA follows: TGTGCCACCCACAGGGCGGGTCCCAACTATGGCTACACCTTC.

The rearrangement uses TRBV20-1 and TRBJ2-2; 9 nucleotides agree with TRBD1. The J segment lost 4 bases and the V segment lost 6 bases, leaving 12 bases of the junction unmatched. Germline CDR1 is DFQATT and CDR2 is SNEGSKA (reference sequence). The CDR3 totals 16 residues. The CDR3 coding sequence is TGCAGTGCCAGTTCCGGGACAGGGATTACCACCGGGGAGCTGTTTTTT. Its protein is CSASSGTGITTGELFF.